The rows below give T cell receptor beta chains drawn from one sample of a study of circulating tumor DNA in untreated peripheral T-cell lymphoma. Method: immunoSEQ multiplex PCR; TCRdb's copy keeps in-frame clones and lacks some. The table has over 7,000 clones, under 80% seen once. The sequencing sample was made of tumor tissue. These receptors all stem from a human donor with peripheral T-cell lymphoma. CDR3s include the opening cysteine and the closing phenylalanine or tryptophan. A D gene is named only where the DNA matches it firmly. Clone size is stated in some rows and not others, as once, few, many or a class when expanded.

TGTGCCAGCTCTCCCGGGAGGGCAAACACTGAAGCTTTCTTT,CASSPGRANTEAFF,.,TRBJ1-1,.,TRBV18
TGTGCCAGCAGTTTGTTTGTCAGGGGCGGGAGTAACGCAGATACGCAGTATTTT,CASSLFVRGGSNADTQYF,.,TRBJ2-3,.,TRBV28
TGTGCCAGCAGTCCCTCCCCGTCCGTCCGGGGGGCCCAGTACTTC,CASSPSPSVRGAQYF,once,TRBJ2-5,TRBD2,TRBV28
TGTGCCAGCAGCCCCCTTCGGCTCACTGAAGCTTTTTTT,CASSPLRLTEAFF,.,TRBJ1-1,.,TRBV28
TGTGCCAGCAGATCTAGCGGGCCGTACAATGAGCAGTTCTTC,CASRSSGPYNEQFF,.,TRBJ2-1,TRBD2,TRBV7-7
TGTGCCACCAGCGGATCCCCCGTCACAGGGGGAAACACCATATATTTT,CATSGSPVTGGNTIYF,.,TRBJ1-3,.,TRBV15
TGTGCCAGCAGTCCTAGGACAGCCCTCTATGGCTACACCTTC,CASSPRTALYGYTF,.,TRBJ1-2,.,TRBV28
TGTGCCAGCACTCGGGGGACTGAAGCTTTCTTT,CASTRGTEAFF,.,TRBJ1-1,.,TRBV12-5
TGTGCCAGCAGCGACGCTTACGACAGGGGCACTGAAGCTTTCTTT,CASSDAYDRGTEAFF,.,TRBJ1-1,TRBD1,TRBV7-4
TGTGCCAGCAGCCATACAGACAATCAGCCCCAGCATTTT,CASSHTDNQPQHF,.,TRBJ1-5,.,TRBV7-4
TGTGCCAGCAGCGCACAGGGGGTTAGGTACACTGAAGCTTTCTTT,CASSAQGVRYTEAFF,few,TRBJ1-1,TRBD1,TRBV11-3
TGTGCCAGCAGTTACAGTCGTAGCTCCTACGAGCAGTACTTC,CASSYSRSSYEQYF,.,TRBJ2-7,.,TRBV6-8
TGTGCCAGCAGCCACCGAAGAGGACAGGGGGCCTACGAGCAGTACTTC,CASSHRRGQGAYEQYF,.,TRBJ2-7,TRBD1,TRBV14
TGTGCCAGCGGAAGCGGACAGCGGACACAAGGAGCTTTCTTT,CASGSGQRTQGAFF,.,TRBJ1-1,.,TRBV28
TGTGCCACCAGCAGAGTTTTGTCAGGGGGGGAAGAGACCCAGTACTTC,CATSRVLSGGEETQYF,few,TRBJ2-5,.,TRBV15